The subject of this entry is one TCR beta chain. In the authors' workflow: Estimation of nucleated cell counts was performed using reference gene primer amplification. The method was immunoSEQ multiplex PCR; TCRdb's version includes in-frame clones alone and lacks a portion of them. That table gives V, J and clone size, and the DNA gave D and trimming. The sample carries hundreds of thousands of clones, approximately 88% recorded once. The CDR3 sequence is 18 residues long. Germline loops: CDR1 ENHRY, CDR2 SYGVKD. Trimming removed 5 bases from V and 6 bases from J; junction bases left unmatched: 14. This entry comes from a study of blood T cell repertoires in COVID-19. Background on the study: Sites in the United States, Italy and Spain provided acute and convalescent COVID-19 samples. T cells, B-cell-depleted T cells, or PBMCs supplied cDNA or gDNA.

The chain carries TRBV10-3 and TRBJ2-1, with 12 bases lining up with TRBD2. Input material: peripheral blood. This sequence was found in a middle-aged man with acute or convalescent COVID-19. CDR3 DNA: TGTGCCATCAGTCCCTCTAGCGGGAGGGCCTTTCGAGGCAATGAGCAGTTCTTC. Residues: CAISPSSGRAFRGNEQFF.